Below are 3 T cell receptor beta chains sequenced from a single sample in a study of spatial heterogeneity in lung cancer. TCRdb called the 5' RACE reads again in MiXCR, with one record for every CDR3 protein. The data show about 1,500 distinct CDR3 sequences, with about 12% seen just once and 16% held by the top ten. The time point was: sample taken at primary tumor resection. Sequences were derived from normal lung tissue next to the tumor, sampled at surgery. These receptors originate from a male donor with early-stage non-small cell lung cancer.

This clonotype is judged medium-sized. The chain recombines TRBV6-6 with TRBJ1-4, with TRBD1 as a possible D gene (5 bases). The CDR3 has 14 residues. Germline V CDR1 and CDR2: MNHNY, SVGAGI (reference sequence). The ends were cut back, 2 bases at V and 8 bases at J, with 12 bases in the middle. CDR3 nucleotide sequence: TGTGCCAGCAGTTACCCCCGGAGGGACGAAAAACTGTTTTTT. Translated, it gives CASSYPRRDEKLFF.

The V gene is TRBV28, the J gene TRBJ1-2; D unresolved. The CDR3 sequence is 12 residues long. The V end was cut by 3 bases, the J end by 5 bases, with 7 bases between. The V gene's germline CDR1 is MDHEN and CDR2 SYDVKM. The CDR3, as DNA: TGTGCCAGCAGTTTCGTGGGTTATGGCTACACCTTC. Encoded protein: CASSFVGYGYTF.

The chain employs TRBV7-9 and TRBJ2-3; no definite D call. The V gene lost 0 bases and the J gene lost 0 bases, with 10 bases spanning the gap. Per germline, CDR1 SEHNR and CDR2 FQNEAQ (reference sequence). The CDR3 length is 16 residues. CDR3 region: CASSLAVFDSTDTQYF. The CDR3 region has the DNA TGTGCCAGCAGCTTAGCAGTCTTCGACAGCACAGATACGCAGTATTTT.